The 4 T cell receptor beta chains given below trace back to one sample, sequenced in a study of blood T cells in healthy people across ages. The use of a sample-barcoded 5' primer and a J-beta primer mix characterized a second PCR of roughly 7 to 11 cycles. Using its own MiXCR run on the 5' RACE reads, TCRdb lists one record per CDR3 protein. The data hold 750,000 to 950,000 distinct CDR3 sequences, with under 35% observed a single time. The data were also submitted as part of a second study, on T cells of mothers and their children.

The sequenced sample was blood. The origin of the receptors is a woman aged 40-49 years in good health.

This clonotype was counted at least ten times. The genes are TRBV29-1 and TRBJ1-5, with D possibly being TRBD1 (5 bases). The V end was cut by 7 bases, the J end by 2 bases, with 15 bases between. CDR1 SQVTM and CDR2 ANQGSEA come from the germline V gene. This CDR3 has 14 amino acids. In DNA, the CDR3 is TGCAGCGCCTCAGGGATGGGGGGCAATCAGCCCCAGCATTTT. Residues: CSASGMGGNQPQHF.

The chain employs TRBV25-1 and TRBJ1-2, with D possibly matching TRBD1 (5 bases). V shed 8 bases and J shed 3 bases, with 19 bases lying between them. This CDR3 has 15 amino acids. Per germline, CDR1 MGHDK and CDR2 SYGVNS. DNA for the CDR3: TGTGCCAGCGGTGGGGGGACTTATATATACTATGGCTACACCTTC. As protein: CASGGGTYIYYGYTF.

This clonotype was detected only a few times. J is TRBJ2-1 and V is TRBV6-6, with a weak D call TRBD1 (5 bases). The germline gives CDR1 MNHNY, CDR2 SVGAGI (reference sequence). The V end was cut by 6 bases, the J end by 7 bases, with 16 bases between. This CDR3 spans 14 amino acids. CDR3 sequence reads: CASRGQGGLNEQFF. CDR3 sequence (DNA): TGTGCCAGCAGAGGGCAGGGTGGTTTGAATGAGCAGTTCTTC.

Comment on this clonotype: This may arise from a read error, as a much more abundant clone is one base away. The V call is TRBV7-6, the J call TRBJ1-2; no reliable D call. Germline-derived CDR1 and CDR2 are SGHVS and FNYEAQ. There are 15 residues in the CDR3. As DNA, the CDR3 is TGTGCCAGCAGCTTGGACGGCCGAGCTAACAATGGCTACACCTTC. Amino acids: CASSLDGRANNGYTF.